Listed here are 25 T cell receptor beta chains from one sample, sequenced in a study of T cells after yellow fever vaccination. TCRdb called the 5' RACE reads again in MiXCR, with one record for every CDR3 protein. This table holds 140,000 to 150,000 distinct CDR3 sequences, 5% to 7.5% found once. Here the sequenced sample was CD4+ T cells sorted from PBMCs, taken 10 days after the yellow fever booster vaccination. The receptors stem from a man aged 30-40 years who received the YFV17D yellow fever vaccine.

This clonotype was recorded many times. This chain uses TRBV15 with TRBJ2-1; D is undetermined. This CDR3 is built from 14 residues. Germline V gene sequence: CDR1 LNHNV, CDR2 YYDKDF (reference sequence). The germline V and J ends were trimmed by 0 bases and 9 bases, with 12 bases remaining between them. CDR3 sequence (DNA): TGTGCCACCAGCAGAGATCTCACAGCTGGTGAGCAGTTCTTC. Residues: CATSRDLTAGEQFF.

J is TRBJ1-5 and V is TRBV18, with D unclear. CDR3 length equals 13 residues. The germline V gene encodes CDR1 KGHSH and CDR2 LQKENI. V lost 4 bases and J 4 bases, leaving 8 bases between the germline ends. The chain's CDR3 is CASSRSVNQPQHF. The CDR3 bases are TGTGCCAGCTCACGCAGTGTTAATCAGCCCCAGCATTTT.

This clonotype appeared many times. V gene TRBV18 combines with J gene TRBJ2-5; D is ambiguous. The ends were cut back, 3 bases at V and 3 bases at J, with 5 bases in the middle. Looked up from germline, CDR1 is KGHSH and CDR2 is LQKENI. This CDR3 comprises 12 residues. The CDR3 nucleotides read TGTGCCAGCTCACCCCAGAAAGAGACCCAGTACTTC. Protein sequence: CASSPQKETQYF.

This clonotype was seen at least ten times. The rearrangement links TRBV5-1 to TRBJ2-1; 9 bases are shared with TRBD2. The length of the CDR3 is 18 residues. The ends lost 0 bases at V and 7 bases at J; junction bases unmatched: 14. Germline assignment: CDR1 SGHRS and CDR2 YFSETQ. In nucleotides, the CDR3 is TGCGCCAGCAGCTTGGCCGTTTCAGTAGGACTAGCGTATAATGAGCAGTTCTTC. Protein product: CASSLAVSVGLAYNEQFF.

This clonotype occurred a few times. This chain connects TRBV5-1 to TRBJ2-6; D is ambiguous. Trimming removed 0 bases from V and 1 base from J, with 17 bases in between. Germline loops: CDR1 SGHRS, CDR2 YFSETQ. CDR3 size: 19 residues. For the CDR3, the DNA is TGCGCCAGCAGCTTGGCGGGCATGTCGAGTTATTCTGGGGCCAACGTCCTGACTTTC. Protein sequence: CASSLAGMSSYSGANVLTF.

This clonotype has a count of ten or more. V and J are TRBV12-3 or TRBV12-4 and TRBJ2-2; TRBD2 is a possible D gene (5 bases). CDR3 length: 14 amino acids. Trimming shortened V by 6 bases and J by 3 bases, and 11 bases separated the two germline ends. The CDR3 nucleotides are TGTGCCAGCAGCCAAAGCGGCTACACCGGGGAGCTGTTTTTT. Translated: CASSQSGYTGELFF.

This clonotype came up many times. The chain recombines TRBV7-9 with TRBJ2-4, with D perhaps TRBD2 (7 bases). The V end lost 6 bases, the J end lost 13 bases, and 16 bases lay between the germline ends. This CDR3 has 12 amino acids. Germline lookup yields CDR1 SEHNR and CDR2 FQNEAQ (reference sequence). The chain's CDR3 is CASSRGGGPQYF. The CDR3 nucleotides are TGTGCCAGCAGTAGGGGGGGGGGCCCGCAGTACTTC.

Ten or more counts support this clonotype. The chain employs TRBV19 and TRBJ2-2; the D is unclear. The CDR3 totals 12 residues. Trimming took off 7 bases at V and 1 base at J, with 4 bases between the two ends. In germline, CDR1 is LNHDA, CDR2 SQIVND (reference sequence). The CDR3 sequence: CASNLNTGELFF. The CDR3 DNA sequence: TGTGCCAGTAATTTGAACACCGGGGAGCTGTTTTTT.

This clonotype came up many times. The V and J genes are TRBV28 and TRBJ2-7, with 12 bases that match TRBD2. The CDR3 spans 17 residues. Trimming took 1 base from V and 8 from J; bases not matched to a gene: 12. Germline values: CDR1 MDHEN, CDR2 SYDVKM. CDR3 residues: CASSLFQGLAGQEQQYF. The CDR3 region has the DNA TGTGCCAGCAGTTTATTCCAAGGACTAGCGGGACAAGAGCAGCAGTACTTC.

This clonotype has ten or more counts. The chain employs TRBV5-1 and TRBJ2-2; the D is unclear. V was pared by 0 bases and J by 7 bases, with 7 bases between. CDR1 is SGHRS, CDR2 YFSETQ, per germline. The CDR3 covers 13 residues. In DNA form, the CDR3 reads TGCGCCAGCAGCTTGGGAGAGGTCGGGGAGCTGTTTTTT. This gives the protein CASSLGEVGELFF.

This clonotype has ten or more counts. This chain joins TRBV29-1 and TRBJ2-7, with no clear D. Germline V gives CDR1 SQVTM, CDR2 ANQGSEA. This CDR3 is built from 11 residues. The V gene lost 3 bases and the J gene lost 0 bases, with 3 bases spanning the gap. CDR3 sequence (DNA): TGCAGCGTTGACAACTCCTACGAGCAGTACTTC. Its translation: CSVDNSYEQYF.

This clonotype occurred many times. The rearrangement uses TRBV12-3 or TRBV12-4 and TRBJ1-4, with D perhaps matching TRBD1 (5 bases). Deletions cut 5 bases from V and 0 bases from J, with 10 bases between. CDR3 size: 15 residues. The CDR3 here is CASSPQGATNEKLFF. The CDR3 bases are TGTGCCAGCAGTCCTCAGGGTGCAACTAATGAAAAACTGTTTTTT.

Details on this clonotype: A much bigger clone sits one base away, suggesting this may be a read error. This CDR3 fails to terminate in the conserved phenylalanine or tryptophan, so it likely reflects a read error. The chain links TRBV30 to TRBJ2-7, with 7 bases identical to TRBD1. J gave up 3 bases and V 5 bases, and 4 bases lay outside the gene matches. CDR1 and CDR2 from the germline V gene are GTSNPN and SVGIG (reference sequence). CDR3 length equals 12 residues. CDR3: CAWDRDSYEQYS. For the CDR3, the DNA is TGTGCCTGGGATAGGGACAGCTACGAGCAGTACTCC.

The table lists this clonotype with many counts. The rearrangement uses TRBV27 and TRBJ1-2; the match to TRBD1 covers 7 bases. J lost 2 bases, V lost 5 bases, and 5 bases had no gene match. This CDR3 has 14 residues. Germline V gives CDR1 MNHEY, CDR2 SMNVEV (reference sequence). CDR3 residues: CASSRRDRNYGYTF. The CDR3 coding sequence is TGTGCCAGCAGTCGTCGGGACAGAAACTATGGCTACACCTTC.

There are a few counts of this clonotype. Mismatch with germline at one junction end may stem from a read error. V is TRBV18 and J is TRBJ2-5; 7 nucleotides agree with TRBD2. The CDR3 sequence is 13 residues long. Germline loops: CDR1 KGHSH, CDR2 LQKENI. CDR3 nucleotides: TGTGCCAGCTCACCATTAGCGGGTCCCGACACCCACTTC. Residues: CASSPLAGPDTHF. The full variable domain, in which reference TRBV18 and TRBJ2-5 provide the parts outside the CDR3, is NAGVMQNPRHLVRRRGQEARLRCSPMKGHSHVYWYRQLPEEGLKFMVYLQKENIIDESGMPKERFSAEFPKEGPSILRIQQVVRGDSAAYFCASSPLAGPDTHFGPGTRLLVL.

The chain uses TRBV7-2 and TRBJ2-7, with a tentative D call TRBD1 (6 bases). The CDR3 totals 12 residues. V lost 4 bases, J lost 3 bases, and 7 bases lay in between. The germline gives CDR1 SGHTA, CDR2 FQGNSA. This CDR3 is CASSYRDYEQYF. The CDR3 DNA follows: TGTGCCAGCAGCTACAGGGACTACGAGCAGTACTTC.

This clonotype was detected many times. This CDR3 reads CSARELAGGPTDTQYF. In DNA, the CDR3 is TGCAGTGCTAGAGAACTAGCGGGAGGGCCCACAGATACGCAGTATTTT. V gene TRBV20-1 combines with J gene TRBJ2-3; TRBD2 agrees at 13 bases. The length of the CDR3 is 16 residues. The germline V gene has CDR1 DFQATT and CDR2 SNEGSKA (reference sequence). The junction had 2 bases not matched to a gene; V was cut back by 0 bases and J by 2 bases.

This clonotype was seen ten or more times. The rearrangement links TRBV3-1 to TRBJ1-2; 8 positions agree with TRBD1. Germline V lookup: CDR1 LGHDT, CDR2 YNNKEL (reference sequence). Trimming removed 1 base from V and 4 bases from J; junction bases left unmatched: 2. The CDR3 is made up of 14 amino acids. CDR3 residues: CASSQGTGPYGYTF. The CDR3 coding sequence is TGTGCCAGCAGCCAAGGGACAGGGCCCTATGGCTACACCTTC.

As to this clonotype: Since a much larger clone is just one base distant, this may be a read error. The missing conserved phenylalanine or tryptophan at the end of this CDR3 makes a read error likely. The chain couples TRBV7-8 to TRBJ2-4; D gene ambiguous. From germline, CDR1 is SGHVS and CDR2 FQNEAQ. This CDR3 is built from 14 residues. V was trimmed by 2 bases and J by 1 base, leaving 6 bases between them. CDR3 coding DNA: TGTGCCAGCAGCTTACATGAGGCCAAAAACATTCAGTACTAC. This codes for CASSLHEAKNIQYY.

V is TRBV20-1 and J is TRBJ2-1, with D uncertain. Trimming shortened V by 5 bases and J by 1 base, and 12 bases separated the two germline ends. This CDR3 has 14 amino acids. Germline CDR1 and CDR2: DFQATT and SNEGSKA (reference sequence). This CDR3 is CSAPPAGSYNEQFF. Written as DNA, the CDR3 is TGCAGTGCTCCCCCTGCCGGGTCCTACAATGAGCAGTTCTTC.

In its sample, this clonotype was seen many times. The V call is TRBV10-3, the J call TRBJ1-1; 10 positions agree with TRBD1. V lost 6 bases to trimming and J lost 7 bases; unmatched junction nucleotides: 14. This CDR3 is 16 amino acids long. CDR1 ENHRY and CDR2 SYGVKD come from the germline V gene. CDR3 coding DNA: TGTGCCATCAGGCCCGGGACAGGGGACTTGTTCAGTGAAGCTTTCTTT. Residues: CAIRPGTGDLFSEAFF.

This clonotype was seen repeatedly, ten times or more. The CDR3 bases are TGTGCCAGCAGCCAAGCGTCGGGTAGAATCTATGAGCAGTTCTTC. As protein: CASSQASGRIYEQFF. This rearrangement joins TRBV4-2 to TRBJ2-1, with D uncertain. CDR3 length: 15 residues. From germline, CDR1 is LGHNA and CDR2 YNFKEQ. With 1 base removed from V and 8 bases from J, the gap between germline ends came to 15 bases.

This clonotype was observed a few times. This chain links TRBV5-4 with TRBJ1-1, with D perhaps TRBD1 (5 bases). The CDR3 extends over 13 amino acids. The ends were cut back, 5 bases at V and 4 bases at J, with 12 bases in the middle. In germline, CDR1 is SGHNT, CDR2 YYREEE (reference sequence). The CDR3 region is CASSWDETTEAFF. DNA of the CDR3: TGTGCCAGCAGTTGGGACGAGACCACTGAAGCTTTCTTT.

This clonotype was counted many times. CDR3: CASSLDGAFRETQYF. In nucleotides, the CDR3 is TGTGCCAGCAGCTTAGATGGGGCATTCAGAGAGACCCAGTACTTC. This rearrangement joins TRBV7-2 to TRBJ2-5; tentatively, D is TRBD1 (5 bases). With 1 base removed from V and 4 bases from J, the gap between germline ends came to 13 bases. Germline lookup yields CDR1 SGHTA and CDR2 FQGNSA. The CDR3 runs 15 residues.

At least ten counts were recorded for this clonotype. CDR3 protein: CASSLASGAETQYF. CDR3 in DNA: TGTGCCAGCAGCTTAGCATCAGGGGCAGAGACCCAGTACTTC. The chain is built from TRBV7-9 and TRBJ2-5; TRBD1 is a possible D gene (6 bases). CDR3 size: 14 residues. The germline V and J ends were trimmed by 0 bases and 4 bases, with 9 bases remaining between them. Per the germline V gene, CDR1 is SEHNR and CDR2 is FQNEAQ (reference sequence).